This is a list of T cell receptor beta chains from one sample in a study of early stage breast cancer tumors. Sequencing used immunoSEQ multiplex PCR; TCRdb keeps in-frame clones, though not all of them. The sample has fewer than 70,000 clones; approximately 80% are singletons. Sequencing input: blood. The receptors come from a person aged 40-50 years with breast cancer. Both conserved end residues are part of each CDR3. The D gene is left open where the match is weak. The size of a clone is reported for some rows only, either as once, few or many, or as a class for expanded clones.

TRBJ2-5 | . | TRBV7-7 | . | TGTGCTAGCAGCTTAGAAGGGGGGGTGAAGACCCAGTACTTC | CASSLEGGVKTQYF
TRBJ2-2 | once | TRBV5-1 | . | TGCGCCAGCAGCTTAGGGGGTGATGGGGACACCGGGGAGCTGTTTTTT | CASSLGGDGDTGELFF
TRBJ2-1 | . | TRBV7-9 | TRBD2 | TGTGCCAGCAGCTCCTCTAGCGGGAGAGTATACAATGAGCAGTTCTTC | CASSSSSGRVYNEQFF
TRBJ2-2 | . | TRBV6-4 | . | TGTGCCAGCAGTGCGACAGGGGAGGGCGGGGAGCTGTTTTTT | CASSATGEGGELFF
TRBJ2-7 | few | TRBV6-9 | TRBD1 | TGTGCCAGCGGGTGGGACAGGGTCTACGAGCAGTACTTC | CASGWDRVYEQYF
TRBJ2-5 | once | TRBV7-9 | TRBD2 | TGTGCCAGCAGCTCCGGGACTAGCGGGACAGAGACCCAGTACTTC | CASSSGTSGTETQYF
TRBJ2-2 | . | TRBV28 | TRBD2 | TGTGCCAGCAGTTTTCAACCGGGACTAGCGTCCGGGGAGCTGTTTTTT | CASSFQPGLASGELFF
TRBJ1-1 | . | TRBV28 | TRBD1 | TGTGCCAGCAGAAGGACAGGGGGCACTGAAGCTTTCTTT | CASRRTGGTEAFF
TRBJ2-1 | . | TRBV12-5 | . | TGTGCTAGTGGTTTGGATAATGAGCAGTTCTTC | CASGLDNEQFF
TRBJ1-5 | . | TRBV7-9 | . | TGTGCCAGCAGTGATGGGGCGTCGGGCAATCAGCCCCAGCATTTT | CASSDGASGNQPQHF
TRBJ2-1 | . | TRBV5-1 | TRBD2 | TGCGCCAGCAGCTTGCTAGCGGGAGGGTACAATGAGCAGTTCTTC | CASSLLAGGYNEQFF
TRBJ2-2 | few | TRBV10-2 | . | TGCGCCAGTCGGACGGTCGACACCGGGGAGCTGTTTTTT | CASRTVDTGELFF